This T cell receptor beta chain was observed in a study of blood T cell repertoires in COVID-19 (dated by TCRdb to 2020 to 2021). In the study overall: Samples from collaborators originated in the United States, Italy and Spain and spanned both the acute and convalescent phases of COVID-19. The prospective study material was composed of cDNA or gDNA derived from T cells, B-cell-depleted T cells, or PBMCs. The dataset comprised deeply sampled blood TCRbeta repertoires from subjects exposed to, actively infected with, or recovered from COVID-19. The repertoires were released in a freely available public database intended as a resource for research on the immune response to SARS-CoV-2. Samples were obtained from the ongoing ImmuneRACE study (first 160 participants) and from 950 to 1,500 subjects provided by 6 global collaborators. A de-identified subject ID, COVID-19 status, age in years and sex were almost always included in the sample metadata. Where available, HLA class I and class II types were obtained from metadata supplied by the sample provider rather than from assay-based typing.

About this clone: The specificity of this receptor is unknown. Base quality data are lacking; no much larger clone is found one base away.

Study-level results and caveats: The amount of clinical and demographic metadata varied by source and participant and was provided uncurated.

Whole blood was collected in K2EDTA tubes by collaborating institutions according to the institutions' own protocols. For TCRbeta analysis, collaborators shipped samples in one of three forms: frozen whole blood, isolated PBMCs, or DNA extracted from either of those sample types. CDR1 and CDR2, per the germline V gene, are SGHTA and FQGNSA. The germline V and J ends show losses of 5 bases and 5 bases respectively, and no gene match explains 8 bases of the junction. From the cysteine through the phenylalanine, the CDR3 covers 17 amino acids. Just CDR3 DNA is preserved here, 51 bases in frame from base 1. TCRbeta CDR3 regions were amplified from genomic DNA using the immunoSEQ Assay, a bias-controlled multiplex PCR. For the original study's pipeline: Nucleated cell counts per sample were estimated from amplification of reference gene primers within the assay. To quantify the absolute abundance of each unique TCRbeta CDR3 rearrangement, sequence reads were collapsed and filtered. For each sample, productive Simpson clonality was calculated as the square root of Simpson's diversity index over productive rearrangements. TCRdb stores this immuneACCESS table with in-frame sequences only. Part of the clones is absent; in the studies checked, under half of the shortfall reflects unresolved V genes, and no reason is known for the rest. From that table come the V and J calls and clone size; the DNA was used to work out D and trimming. The sample records about 250,000 clones, 80% to 90% of which are singletons. Together, the top ten hold over 3.5% of the sample.

The chain employs TRBV7-2 and TRBJ2-2, with TRBD2 matching 13 junction bases. The sequenced sample was peripheral blood. The clonotype originates from a woman aged 65 to 85 with acute or convalescent COVID-19. The CDR3 is CASSLGTSGVGTGELFF. The DNA is as follows: TGTGCCAGCAGCCTTGGGACTAGCGGGGTAGGGACCGGGGAGCTGTTTTTT.